Below, one TCR beta chain is given with its context. The CDR3 has 14 residues. V was shortened by 1 base and J by 4 bases, with 10 bases between the two germline ends. The V gene's germline CDR1 is SGHAT and CDR2 FQNNGV. This entry comes from a study of OX40 agonist ivuxolimab in advanced cancers. Clones were sequenced by immunoSEQ multiplex PCR, and TCRdb holds only the in-frame ones, with some missing. This table holds 50,000 to 65,000 clones, over 80% found once. The genes are TRBV11-2 and TRBJ1-1; D ambiguous. The sample was CD4+ or CD8+ T cells sorted from blood, taken in a trial of the OX40 agonist ivuxolimab. This receptor was taken from an adult with an advanced solid tumor such as melanoma, head and neck, liver or kidney cancer. This CDR3 is CASSLGLLPTEAFF. CDR3 in DNA: TGTGCCAGCAGCTTAGGACTCTTGCCCACTGAAGCTTTCTTT.